The 32 T cell receptor beta chains presented below share a single source sample, sequenced in a study of blood T cell repertoires in COVID-19. Measured with immunoSEQ multiplex PCR; TCRdb has only the in-frame clones, and not every one. Found here are under 250,000 clones, roughly 83% of them singletons; the top ten hold about 5.4%. The sample taken for sequencing was peripheral blood. These receptors were taken from an elderly woman with COVID-19, enrolled during active disease.

This chain uses TRBV6-5 with TRBJ1-1; tentatively, D is TRBD1 (5 bases). The CDR3 has 15 residues. Per germline, CDR1 MNHEY and CDR2 SVGAGI. The V end was cut by 7 bases, the J end by 0 bases, with 15 bases between. The CDR3 nucleotides are TGTGCCAGCACCAGGGTTGTGTCACTGAACACTGAAGCTTTCTTT. Its protein product is CASTRVVSLNTEAFF.

The chain links TRBV29-1 to TRBJ1-2; weak D call: TRBD1 (6 bases). V was clipped by 6 bases and J by 7 bases, with 27 bases between them. The germline CDR1 and CDR2 sequences are SQVTM and ANQGSEA. This CDR3 is built from 16 residues. As DNA, the CDR3 is TGCAGCGTCGTTCGGCACTCAGGGGCCGTTACGGGTGGCTACACCTTC. Its protein product is CSVVRHSGAVTGGYTF.

V and J are TRBV9 and TRBJ2-2, with 7 bases aligning to TRBD1. This CDR3 region has 19 residues. CDR1 and CDR2 (germline): SGDLS, YYNGEE. With 0 bases clipped from V and 6 bases from J, the junction kept 17 bases outside the gene matches. The CDR3 DNA reads as TGTGCCAGCAGCGTAGGCCCGGTTTCCCGGGACAGTCCATCCGGGGAGCTGTTTTTT. Residues: CASSVGPVSRDSPSGELFF.

The chain uses TRBV19 and TRBJ1-2; D remains ambiguous. V gave up 3 bases and J gave up 7 bases, with 9 bases separating them. Germline V gene lookup returns CDR1 LNHDA and CDR2 SQIVND (reference sequence). The CDR3 sequence is 12 residues long. For the CDR3, the DNA is TGTGCCAGTAGTATTCTGGGGAGTGGCTACACCTTC. Translating gives CASSILGSGYTF.

The chain employs TRBV11-2 and TRBJ1-3; the D is unclear. There are 13 residues in the CDR3. Germline CDR1 is SGHAT and CDR2 is FQNNGV. V lost 7 bases, J lost 12 bases, and 19 bases lay in between. The CDR3 DNA follows: TGTGCCAGCACCCCTGAACGGGGTCCAGGCATATATTTT. Translation gives CASTPERGPGIYF.

The CDR3 reads CASKLTQGENYGYTF. Here the CDR3 DNA reads TGTGCCAGCAAGCTGACACAGGGTGAGAACTATGGCTACACCTTC. This sequence joins TRBV6-5 and TRBJ1-2; tentative D call: TRBD1 (6 bases). Germline V gives CDR1 MNHEY, CDR2 SVGAGI. This CDR3 spans 15 amino acids. With 7 bases removed from V and 2 bases from J, the gap between germline ends came to 17 bases.

The V gene is TRBV7-6, the J gene TRBJ1-2, with TRBD1 as a possible D gene (6 bases). Trimming cost V 5 bases and J 1 base, with 14 bases left between them. This CDR3 region has 15 residues. Germline V gene sequence: CDR1 SGHVS, CDR2 FNYEAQ. This CDR3 reads CASSPLQGDNYGYTF. CDR3 DNA: TGTGCCAGCAGCCCGTTACAGGGAGATAACTATGGCTACACCTTC.

This clone was detected a few times. The chain recombines TRBV6-5 with TRBJ1-5; 9 bases are a match to TRBD1. The trim removed 5 bases at V and 5 bases at J, leaving 4 bases unmatched. Germline V gives CDR1 MNHEY, CDR2 SVGAGI. The length of the CDR3 is 14 residues. CDR3 sequence reads: CASSRQGGDQPQHF. The CDR3 nucleotides are TGTGCCAGCAGTCGACAGGGGGGGGATCAGCCCCAGCATTTT.

V usage is TRBV24-1 and J usage is TRBJ2-3; 9 nucleotides line up with TRBD1. The CDR3 has 14 amino acids. Unmatched junction bases numbered 2, after V lost 6 bases and J lost 2 bases. The germline V gene encodes CDR1 KGHDR and CDR2 SFDVKD. Here the CDR3 reads CATSIQGATDTQYF. CDR3 nucleotides: TGTGCCACCAGTATACAGGGGGCCACAGATACGCAGTATTTT.

This clone has more than one count but fewer than ten. V gene TRBV28 combines with J gene TRBJ1-5, with D perhaps TRBD1 (6 bases). The CDR3 length is 12 residues. V was pared by 6 bases and J by 6 bases, with 9 bases between. Germline CDR1 is MDHEN and CDR2 is SYDVKM. The CDR3 is CASRSGAQPQHF. CDR3 sequence (DNA): TGTGCCAGCAGGTCAGGGGCTCAGCCCCAGCATTTT.

The V call is TRBV18, the J call TRBJ1-1, with 7 bases fitting TRBD1. This CDR3 is built from 16 residues. Trimming at V came to 3 bases and at J to 4 bases, leaving 11 bases not matched to a gene. CDR1 is KGHSH and CDR2 is LQKENI in the germline V gene. CDR3 bases: TGTGCCAGCTCACCCGCGCCTGGACAGGCGGGCACTGAAGCTTTCTTT. Protein product: CASSPAPGQAGTEAFF.

This chain joins TRBV9 and TRBJ1-4; TRBD1 might be the D (5 bases). The germline gives CDR1 SGDLS, CDR2 YYNGEE. V was clipped by 0 bases and J by 11 bases, with 11 bases between them. This CDR3 is 13 amino acids long. CDR3 sequence: CASSVGQGGKLFF. The CDR3 DNA follows: TGTGCCAGCAGCGTAGGGCAGGGTGGGAAACTGTTTTTT.

The V and J genes are TRBV6-1 and TRBJ2-7, with D perhaps TRBD2 (6 bases). V lost 1 base and J 0 bases, leaving 10 bases between the germline ends. This CDR3 comprises 15 residues. Germline lookup yields CDR1 MNHNS and CDR2 SASEGT. The CDR3 loop reads CASSEGGTASYEQYV. The CDR3 DNA reads as TGTGCCAGCAGTGAAGGCGGGACGGCCTCCTACGAGCAGTACGTC.

The chain's CDR3 is CASSLTSGGSNEQFF. Written as DNA, the CDR3 is TGTGCCAGCAGCCTGACTAGCGGGGGGTCTAATGAGCAGTTCTTC. This chain connects TRBV6-6 to TRBJ2-1, with TRBD2 matching over 13 bases. CDR3 length: 15 residues. J was trimmed by 7 bases and V by 6 bases; bases with no gene match: 6. Germline CDR1 MNHNY, CDR2 SVGAGI (reference sequence).

This clone was detected only once. The chain joins TRBV19 to TRBJ1-1, with 7 positions matching TRBD1. V lost 7 bases to trimming and J lost 4 bases; unmatched junction nucleotides: 9. Per germline, CDR1 LNHDA and CDR2 SQIVND (reference sequence). This CDR3 region has 14 residues. CDR3 sequence: CASTTTGRSTEAFF. Here the CDR3 DNA reads TGTGCCAGTACCACGACAGGGAGGAGCACTGAAGCTTTCTTT.

This clone appeared a single time. The rearrangement links TRBV9 to TRBJ2-5, with 9 bases matching TRBD1. Germline-derived CDR1 and CDR2 are SGDLS and YYNGEE. CDR3 size: 16 residues. V lost 0 bases, J lost 5 bases, and 8 bases stayed unmatched. CDR3 sequence: CASSVAGTGKSETQYF. In DNA form, the CDR3 reads TGTGCCAGCAGCGTAGCTGGGACAGGGAAGAGTGAGACCCAGTACTTC.

The chain links TRBV11-3 to TRBJ2-2; D gene ambiguous. This CDR3 has 11 amino acids. CDR1 is SGHNT and CDR2 is YENEEA in the germline V gene. Trimming pared 4 bases from V and 7 bases from J, leaving 4 bases between. CDR3 DNA sequence: TGTGCCAGCAGCTCTTTCGGGGAGCTGTTTTTT. Residues: CASSSFGELFF.

The V gene is TRBV5-4, the J gene TRBJ2-1; 8 bases are a match to TRBD1. V dropped 3 bases and J dropped 6; count of bases not matched to a gene: 8. The CDR3 is 15 residues long. From germline, CDR1 is SGHNT and CDR2 YYREEE (reference sequence). CDR3 sequence (DNA): TGTGCCAGCAGCTCGGTGGGACAGGCAACCAATGAGCAGTTCTTC. Translating it yields CASSSVGQATNEQFF.

V gene TRBV18 combines with J gene TRBJ1-2, with 10 positions matching TRBD1. This CDR3 has 15 residues. Unmatched junction bases numbered 6, after V lost 3 bases and J lost 5 bases. CDR1 and CDR2 (germline): KGHSH, LQKENI. This CDR3 reads CASSPRDRGEYGYTF. DNA for the CDR3: TGTGCCAGCTCACCCCGGGACAGGGGAGAGTATGGCTACACCTTC.

The rearrangement uses TRBV6-5 and TRBJ2-7; 8 bases agree with TRBD1. The J segment lost 1 base and the V segment lost 6 bases, leaving 2 bases of the junction unmatched. The CDR3 sequence is 13 residues long. Germline V gene lookup returns CDR1 MNHEY and CDR2 SVGAGI. CDR3 region: CASRRQGSYEQYF. For the CDR3, the DNA is TGTGCCAGCAGGCGACAGGGGTCCTACGAGCAGTACTTC.

The chain combines TRBV30 with TRBJ1-2; D remains ambiguous. CDR1 is GTSNPN and CDR2 is SVGIG in the germline V gene (reference sequence). Trimming stripped 1 base from V and 8 bases from J, with 11 bases between. This CDR3 has 12 residues. CDR3 residues: CAWSGGARGYTF. CDR3 DNA sequence: TGTGCCTGGAGTGGTGGAGCTCGAGGCTACACCTTC.

This clone was counted a single time. The rearrangement joins TRBV24-1 to TRBJ2-7; D might be TRBD1 (5 bases). The V end was cut by 2 bases, the J end by 7 bases, with 11 bases between. The CDR3 is made up of 13 amino acids. Germline V gene data show CDR1 as KGHDR and CDR2 as SFDVKD. For the CDR3, the DNA is TGTGCCACCAGTGATTATCAGGGTGGAGAGCAGTACTTC. Translation: CATSDYQGGEQYF.

J is TRBJ1-4 and V is TRBV30; maybe TRBD1 (5 bases). CDR3 size: 15 residues. V was clipped by 2 bases and J by 8 bases, with 18 bases between them. Germline lookup yields CDR1 GTSNPN and CDR2 SVGIG (reference sequence). The CDR3 DNA is TGTGCCTGGAGTTCCCAGACAGTGGCGGGGGAAAAACTGTTTTTT. Its protein product is CAWSSQTVAGEKLFF.

The chain uses TRBV9 and TRBJ1-2, with 8 bases lining up with TRBD1. CDR3 length: 15 residues. J lost 6 bases, V lost 0 bases, and 7 bases had no gene match. CDR1 and CDR2 from the germline V gene are SGDLS and YYNGEE. This chain's CDR3 is CASSVDVRGLDGYTF. CDR3 bases: TGTGCCAGCAGCGTAGATGTCAGGGGGCTCGATGGCTACACCTTC.

J is TRBJ1-6 and V is TRBV19; D call uncertain. The CDR3 covers 12 residues. Between the trimmed V and J ends, which lost 9 bases and 10 bases, there was a span of 13 bases. Germline V CDR1 and CDR2: LNHDA, SQIVND (reference sequence). The CDR3 spells CASTDPRSPLHF. The CDR3 nucleotides are TGTGCCAGCACAGACCCGAGATCACCCCTCCACTTT.

The chain links TRBV28 to TRBJ2-4; 10 bases are shared with TRBD1. The CDR3 extends over 15 amino acids. V gave up 2 bases and J gave up 5 bases; unmatched junction bases: 3. Per the germline V gene, CDR1 is MDHEN and CDR2 is SYDVKM. DNA of the CDR3: TGTGCCAGCAGTTTACATGGGACAGGGGAAAACATTCAGTACTTC. This gives the protein CASSLHGTGENIQYF.

The chain employs TRBV4-1 and TRBJ1-3; 7 bases line up with TRBD1. The germline V gene has CDR1 MGHRA and CDR2 YSYEKL. Unmatched junction bases numbered 12, after V lost 4 bases and J lost 0 bases. This CDR3 is built from 18 residues. The CDR3 DNA reads TGCGCCAGCAGCCGAGTACCGGGACAGCCGAGCTCTGGAAACACCATATATTTT. It encodes CASSRVPGQPSSGNTIYF.

The rearrangement uses TRBV9 and TRBJ1-6; no clear D. Trimming took off 4 bases at V and 9 bases at J, with 11 bases between the two ends. CDR3 length equals 13 residues. Germline V gives CDR1 SGDLS, CDR2 YYNGEE. The CDR3 nucleotides read TGTGCCAGCAGCCGGGAGATTCTTTCACCCCTCCACTTT. Translated: CASSREILSPLHF.

The V gene is TRBV30, the J gene TRBJ1-5; possibly TRBD1 for D (5 bases). V lost 5 bases and J 6 bases, leaving 14 bases between the germline ends. The CDR3 contains 13 residues. In germline, CDR1 is GTSNPN, CDR2 SVGIG (reference sequence). The CDR3: CAWGSSGAQPQHF. For the CDR3, the DNA is TGTGCCTGGGGGAGCAGCGGGGCTCAGCCCCAGCATTTT.

The chain couples TRBV5-6 to TRBJ2-5, with 11 bases that match TRBD2. Germline V gives CDR1 SGHDT, CDR2 YYEEEE. The CDR3 covers 15 residues. Trimming took 4 bases from V and 2 from J; bases not matched to a gene: 4. CDR3 sequence: CASSRRLAGQETQYF. CDR3 in DNA: TGTGCCAGCAGCCGGAGACTAGCGGGACAAGAGACCCAGTACTTC.

The chain has TRBV7-3 and TRBJ2-2; 11 bases agree with TRBD2. Looked up from germline, CDR1 is SGHTA and CDR2 is FQGTGA. This CDR3 has 16 amino acids. Unmatched junction bases numbered 7, after V lost 5 bases and J lost 5 bases. CDR3 in amino acids: CASSPRSSGGTGELFF. The CDR3 DNA is TGTGCCAGCAGCCCTCGATCTAGCGGGGGGACCGGGGAGCTGTTTTTT.

This chain links TRBV6-1 with TRBJ1-2; maybe TRBD1 (5 bases). CDR1 and CDR2 from the germline V gene are MNHNS and SASEGT. The CDR3 extends over 15 amino acids. The V end lost 3 bases, the J end lost 0 bases, and 11 bases lay between the germline ends. In DNA, the CDR3 is TGTGCCAGCAGTGACCGGGGGTCCTCTAACTATGGCTACACCTTC. Translation: CASSDRGSSNYGYTF.